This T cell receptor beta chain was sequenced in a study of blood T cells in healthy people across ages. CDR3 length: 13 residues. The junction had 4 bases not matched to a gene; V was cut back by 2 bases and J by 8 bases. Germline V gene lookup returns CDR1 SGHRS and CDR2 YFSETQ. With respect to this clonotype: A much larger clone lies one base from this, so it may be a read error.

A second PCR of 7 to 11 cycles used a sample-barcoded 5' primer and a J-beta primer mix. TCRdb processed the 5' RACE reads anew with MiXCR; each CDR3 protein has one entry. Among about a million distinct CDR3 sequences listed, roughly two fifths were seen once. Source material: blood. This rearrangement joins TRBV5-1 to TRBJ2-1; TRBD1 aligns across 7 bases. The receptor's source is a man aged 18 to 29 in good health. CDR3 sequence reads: CASSLGTVDEQFF. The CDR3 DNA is TGCGCCAGCAGCTTAGGGACAGTCGATGAGCAGTTCTTC.